This TCR beta chain was observed in a study of T cell responses to AZD1222 COVID-19 vaccine (dated by TCRdb to the early 2020s). Regarding the complete study: AZD1222 recipients whose second dose came at about 4 weeks and those whose second dose came at about 12 weeks were combined into one group, since spike-specific TCR depth and breadth did not differ between the two schedules. TCR sequencing covered some 240 trial participants: around 210 given two doses of AZD1222 and around 25 given two doses of MenACWY control vaccine. Trial participants were enrolled by age into 18-55, 56-69 and 70-plus year subgroups, with approximately 160, 26 and 62 TCR-sequenced participants respectively. What the study reported, not specific to this receptor: Vaccine-associated CD4 TCRs spanned the whole spike protein, with dominant responses in regions 160-218 and 743-854. Because no day 14 peak-response samples were available, the repertoires could be characterized only after the peak T cell response. In the small 56-69-year group, the increase in depth fell short of significance, most likely because of low power. Only a handful of AZD1222 recipients were SARS-CoV-2 seropositive at baseline, limiting conclusions about previously exposed vaccinees. Reportedly, almost half of the unique spike-specific TCRs recognized epitopes lying outside the regions that are mutated in the B.1.351 and B.1.1.7 variants. Spike-specific TCR breadth and depth rose significantly after two AZD1222 doses compared with day 0 and with MenACWY recipients. Participants were mostly white British, with more females than males. The authors suggested clonal diversity may have been underestimated.

CDR1 and CDR2 are read off the germline V gene as SGHAT and FQNNGV. The CDR3 runs 14 amino acids, cysteine and phenylalanine included. Just the 42-base CDR3 DNA is kept, in frame starting at base 1. The trim is 2 bases for V and 6 bases for J, with a gap of 14 bases between the germline ends. The CDR3 regions of human TCRbeta chains were analyzed by immunosequencing. For the original study's pipeline: TCRs in the repertoires were compared against a reference library of SARS-CoV-2-specific TCRs that had been generated with the MIRA antigen-specificity platform. Breadth was defined as the fraction of unique TCRs that were SARS-CoV-2-associated. Depth was defined as the fraction of total T cells that were SARS-CoV-2-associated. Using the MIRA data, every spike-specific TCR was mapped to the spike region that the TCR reacted to and assigned to either a CD4 or a CD8 class. Log10-transformed breadth and depth values were compared by one-way ANOVA with Sidak's multiple comparisons tests. As stored in TCRdb, this immuneACCESS dataset retains in-frame rearrangements with V and J assigned. A fraction of the clones does not appear; measured against another copy, unresolved V genes explain less than half of the discrepancy, and the remainder lacks a known reason. That table is the source of V, J and clone size, and D and trimming were worked out from the DNA. This sample comprises about 96,000 clones, roughly nine tenths of them detected only once. The ten top clones hold around 1.5% of the sample.

Of note for this clone: Its antigen is not yet known. The sample holds no much larger clone one base away, and base qualities are not on file.

Explained via the paper, the time point label denotes: baseline before first vaccination. Samples from vaccinated people were obtained from the UK trials COV001 and COV002, which included a single-blind randomized controlled phase 2/3 trial of AZD1222 (ChAdOx1 nCoV-19) in healthy adults. Trial participant PBMC samples were collected at day 0 and day 28 after the second dose for TCRbeta chain sequencing. The origin of this receptor is an adult in good health. The sample here was peripheral blood, taken on day 0 of AZD1222 vaccination. The chain is made from TRBV11-2 and TRBJ2-7; matching of 6 bases hints at TRBD1 as the D gene. The encoded CDR3 is CASSLSRTESEQYF. The DNA sequence follows: TGTGCCAGCAGCTTATCTCGGACAGAAAGCGAGCAGTACTTC.